This is a list of T cell receptor beta chains from one sample in a study of blood T cell repertoires in COVID-19. Only in-frame clones appear in the TCRdb table, and some are missing; sequencing was by immunoSEQ multiplex PCR. The table includes about 220,000 clones, 84% detected once. The sample consisted of peripheral blood. The source of these receptors is a man aged 50 or older with active or convalescent COVID-19. The CDR3 runs from the conserved cysteine through the conserved F or W. Fields, in order: J gene, D gene, clone size, V gene, CDR3 DNA, CDR3 protein. D genes are given only for firm matches. For some rows the clone size is stated as once, few or many, or as a class when expanded; others skip it.

TRBJ1-1,TRBD1,-,TRBV19,TGTGCCAGTAGCACGGGGACAGGAATCCCTTTAACTGAAGCTTTCTTT,CASSTGTGIPLTEAFF
TRBJ2-1,TRBD2,-,TRBV6-5,TGTGCCAGCAGTTACCTGATAGCGGGAGGGAGTGAGCAGTTCTTC,CASSYLIAGGSEQFF
TRBJ1-1,-,few,TRBV5-5,TGTGCCAGCAGCTTGTGGTTGTTCAGGGAAGCTTTCTTT,CASSLWLFREAFF
TRBJ2-1,-,-,TRBV5-6,TGTGCCAGCAGCTTCCTTAGCGAGCAGTTCTTC,CASSFLSEQFF
TRBJ2-1,-,once,TRBV2,TGTGCCAGCAGTGTTGAAGCCGGGACACAGACCTACAATGAGCAGTTCTTC,CASSVEAGTQTYNEQFF
TRBJ2-7,-,-,TRBV3-1/TRBV3-2,TGTGCCAGCAGCCAACTCCAGGGCGATTACGAGCAGTACTTC,CASSQLQGDYEQYF
TRBJ2-1,TRBD2,-,TRBV28,TGTGCCAGCAGTTTAGCGGGAGAAATAAACAATGAGCAGTTCTTC,CASSLAGEINNEQFF
TRBJ2-3,TRBD2,-,TRBV4-2,TGTGCCAGCAGCCGCGCAGGGGCTAGCGGGGGGGCTACAGATACGCAGTATTTT,CASSRAGASGGATDTQYF
TRBJ2-1,TRBD2,-,TRBV5-4,TGTGCCAGCAGCCTGACTAGCGGGGGGGACAATGAGCAGTTCTTC,CASSLTSGGDNEQFF
TRBJ2-5,TRBD2,once,TRBV7-7,TGTGCTAGCAGCTTAGCGTGGGCGGGGGGAGAGACCCAGTACTTC,CASSLAWAGGETQYF
TRBJ1-4,-,-,TRBV4-1,TGCGCCAGCAGCCACCCTCGCGGGGCCAATAATGAAAAACTGTTTTTT,CASSHPRGANNEKLFF
TRBJ1-5,TRBD1,once,TRBV19,TGTGCCAGTAGTCTCCGACAGGGCCATCAGCCCCAGCATTTT,CASSLRQGHQPQHF
TRBJ1-1,TRBD1,once,TRBV6-5,TGTGCCAGCAGGCCTCCCCCAGGGGGCGGGACTGAAGCTTTCTTT,CASRPPPGGGTEAFF
TRBJ1-2,-,-,TRBV11-2,TGTGCCAGCAGCTCACCCAGATTGGGCGGCTACACCTTC,CASSSPRLGGYTF
TRBJ2-1,TRBD2,-,TRBV7-8,TGTGCCAGCAGCAACTTAGCGGGGGGGTCCTACAATGAGCAGTTCTTC,CASSNLAGGSYNEQFF
TRBJ1-4,-,-,TRBV19,TGTGCCAGTAGTACAGGGACTTCGACAACTAATGAAAAACTGTTTTTT,CASSTGTSTTNEKLFF
TRBJ1-6,TRBD1,-,TRBV15,TGTGCCACCAGCATCCGACCAGACAGGGCGAATTCACCCCTCCACTTT,CATSIRPDRANSPLHF
TRBJ1-6,TRBD1,-,TRBV18,TGTGCCAGCTCACCAAGGACAGGGAATTCACCCCTCCACTTT,CASSPRTGNSPLHF
TRBJ2-3,TRBD2,-,TRBV29-1,TGCAGCGGGAAGGGACTAGCCGGCACAGATACGCAGTATTTT,CSGKGLAGTDTQYF
TRBJ2-7,TRBD2,-,TRBV2,TGTGCCAGCAGTGACCGCCGTCCCGGAGCGGGGTACGAGCAGTACTTC,CASSDRRPGAGYEQYF
TRBJ2-1,-,-,TRBV2,TGTGCCAGCATGCTCCTATCCCTCTACAATGAGCAGTTCTTC,CASMLLSLYNEQFF
TRBJ1-1,TRBD1,-,TRBV9,TGTGCCAGCAGCGCAGACAGGGGCCGGAGGAAGGTCACTGAAGCTTTCTTT,CASSADRGRRKVTEAFF
TRBJ2-1,-,-,TRBV29-1,TGCAGCGCGGGTGGGGGCAGTGAGCAGTTCTTC,CSAGGGSEQFF
TRBJ2-7,TRBD2,-,TRBV5-1,TGCGCCAGCAGCTATGGACTAGCGGGAGCTAGCGAGCAGTACTTC,CASSYGLAGASEQYF
TRBJ2-7,-,-,TRBV27,TGTGCCAGCAGTTTATCGAACAGCTACGAGCAGTACTTC,CASSLSNSYEQYF
TRBJ1-1,-,-,TRBV30,TGTGCCTGGAGTGGGGGGCGAGTCGCTGAAGCTTTCTTT,CAWSGGRVAEAFF
TRBJ1-6,-,-,TRBV5-1,TGCGCCAGCAGCTTGGAGATAACAGGGCCCAACTATAATTCACCCCTCCACTTT,CASSLEITGPNYNSPLHF
TRBJ2-1,TRBD1,-,TRBV18,TGTGCCAGCTCACCAGGCAGGGACAGGCACCTTCAGTTCTTC,CASSPGRDRHLQFF
TRBJ1-6,TRBD1,once,TRBV7-9,TGTGCCAGCAGCCCGACCGACAGGGGGCCCGCTATCGGCCTCCACTTT,CASSPTDRGPAIGLHF
TRBJ2-1,-,-,TRBV18,TGTGCCAGCTCACCAAACTACCCCTCCTACAATGAGCAGTTCTTC,CASSPNYPSYNEQFF
TRBJ2-3,TRBD2,-,TRBV19,TGTGCCAGTAATAGCGGGAGAGTGGGCGATACGCAGTATTTT,CASNSGRVGDTQYF
TRBJ2-5,TRBD1,-,TRBV7-9,TGTGCCAGCAGCTCGGGACAGCAAGAGACCCAGTACTTC,CASSSGQQETQYF
TRBJ1-4,-,once,TRBV7-2,TGTGCCAGCAGCTTAATGGGGCCAGCAACTAATGAAAAACTGTTTTTT,CASSLMGPATNEKLFF
TRBJ1-1,TRBD1,-,TRBV28,TGTGCCAGCAGTTTATACCGGGACAGGGAATCGGCTTTCTTT,CASSLYRDRESAFF
TRBJ1-1,-,-,TRBV5-8,TGTGCCAGCAGCTTGCCGTCGAACACTGAAGCTTTCTTT,CASSLPSNTEAFF
TRBJ2-7,-,-,TRBV20-1,TGCAGTGCTACACCACACTACGAGCAGTACTTC,CSATPHYEQYF
TRBJ1-5,TRBD1,-,TRBV19,TGTGCCAGTACCAAGACAGGGGACAATCAGCCCCAGCATTTT,CASTKTGDNQPQHF
TRBJ2-7,TRBD2,-,TRBV2,TGTGCCAGCAGGAGCGGGAGGCCCTACGAGCAGTACTTC,CASRSGRPYEQYF
TRBJ2-1,TRBD2,-,TRBV7-3,TGTGCCAGCAGCCTAGCTAGCGGGAGTTTTAATGAGCAGTTCTTC,CASSLASGSFNEQFF
TRBJ2-7,TRBD2,-,TRBV15,TGTGCCACCAGCAGAGGAGCGGGAACATACTACGAGCAGTACTTC,CATSRGAGTYYEQYF
TRBJ2-7,TRBD1,-,TRBV7-9,TGTGCCAGCAGCTCGACAGGGGGCTGGTACGAGCAGTACTTC,CASSSTGGWYEQYF
TRBJ1-1,-,-,TRBV12-3/TRBV12-4,TGTGCCAGCAGTTTGGCTAACACTGAAGCTTTCTTT,CASSLANTEAFF